This T cell receptor beta chain was profiled in a study of radiotherapy plus CTLA-4 blockade in lung cancer. Overall study context: With 30% to 40% of patients having disease control, objective responses were seen in 15% to 20%. Whole-study results and caveats: Early blood T cell clone dynamics, with interferon-beta, were reported to best predict response. Peripheral blood showed expansion of tumor-derived TCR clones after radiotherapy and ipilimumab.

The table came from immunoSEQ multiplex PCR; TCRdb's copy has only in-frame clones and leaves some out. The table records about 95,000 clones, around 82% of them present only once. Focal radiation plus CTLA-4 blockade with ipilimumab was administered to patients who had chemo-refractory metastatic non-small-cell lung cancer. The V and J ends lost 2 bases and 9 bases respectively, with 11 bases between them. From germline, CDR1 is MDHEN and CDR2 SYDVKM. The CDR3 loop spans 14 amino acids. About this clone: Its target is unknown.

V and J are TRBV28 and TRBJ1-6; no reliable D call. Sequences were derived from peripheral blood, sampled from a patient treated with radiotherapy plus ipilimumab. This TCR was sampled from a human donor with non-small cell lung cancer who had stable disease on radiotherapy plus ipilimumab. CDR3 amino acids: CASSLLTAFSPLHF. DNA for the CDR3: TGTGCCAGCAGTTTACTTACGGCCTTTTCACCCCTCCACTTT.